This T cell receptor beta chain was obtained from a study of cytomegalovirus exposure and HLA in healthy donors. Study overall: Prior work identified about 120 million unique TCR beta sequences in approximately 180 million T cells. General observations from the study: There were some public TCRs occurring in many donors, but most TCR sequences were rare.

13 Jbeta primers and 60 Vbeta primers were used for the PCR. This table comes from immunoSEQ multiplex PCR, and its TCRdb copy is limited to in-frame clones, with some not included. The repertoire holds some 180,000 clones, with 77% as singletons. A word on this clone: Its specificity is not known.

V gave up 3 bases and J gave up 11 bases, with 7 bases separating them. The germline CDR1 and CDR2 sequences are SNHLY and FYNNEI. This CDR3 comprises 10 residues. The V gene is TRBV2, the J gene TRBJ1-1, with D unresolved. Sequencing was done on a sample of PBMCs. The TCR comes from a young man in good health and CMV-seronegative. The CDR3 loop reads CASSDIMAFF. The CDR3 DNA reads TGTGCCAGCAGTGATATAATGGCTTTCTTT.